The 11 T cell receptor beta chains below come from one sample, sequenced in a study of cytomegalovirus exposure and HLA in healthy donors. Primers included in the PCR were 60 Vbeta and 13 Jbeta primers. Profiled with immunoSEQ multiplex PCR; TCRdb holds only in-frame clones, not every one. The repertoire includes approximately 140,000 clones, 75% to 85% of them detected once, and roughly 2.7% sits in the top ten. The specimen was PBMCs. These receptors all come from a man aged 50-59 years in good health and CMV-seronegative.

Details on this clone: Germline is not matched at one junction end, which may reflect a read error. V gene TRBV7-7 combines with J gene TRBJ2-5, with 11 bases fitting TRBD1. The CDR3 has 16 residues. From germline, CDR1 is SSHAT and CDR2 FNYEAQ (reference sequence). CDR3 in DNA: TGTGCTAGCAGCTTACGGACAGGGGGCTTCGCGGAGACCCAGTACTTC. Protein sequence: CASSLRTGGFAETQYF.

In this sample, this clone turned up a few times. The rearrangement uses TRBV7-9 and TRBJ2-5, with D unclear. The J call is doubtful: the DNA matches TRBJ2-7 better. The CDR3 covers 14 residues. In germline, CDR1 is SEHNR, CDR2 FQNEAQ (reference sequence). The CDR3 DNA reads TGTGCCAGCAGCTTAGGAGGCCTGGTCTACGAGCAGTACTTC. It is translated as CASSLGGLVYEQYF.

This chain links TRBV11-2 with TRBJ2-2; 9 nucleotides line up with TRBD2. Germline CDR1 is SGHAT and CDR2 is FQNNGV. The CDR3 covers 17 residues. V was pared by 5 bases and J by 1 base, with 8 bases of the junction left unmatched. CDR3 DNA: TGTGCCAGCAGCCCGTTTAGCGGGGGCCGGAACACCGGGGAGCTGTTTTTT. Amino acids: CASSPFSGGRNTGELFF.

This rearrangement joins TRBV6-1 to TRBJ1-2; weak D call: TRBD1 (6 bases). The CDR3 runs 14 residues. From germline, CDR1 is MNHNS and CDR2 SASEGT. Deletions cut 2 bases from V and 5 bases from J, with 12 bases between. In DNA, the CDR3 is TGTGCCAGCAGTGAACAACGGGACATATATGGCTACACCTTC. Translated, it gives CASSEQRDIYGYTF.

This rearrangement joins TRBV5-4 to TRBJ2-5, with 9 bases aligning to TRBD2. This CDR3 is 16 amino acids long. V trimming: 2 bases; J trimming: 3 bases; junction bases outside the gene matches: 8. From germline, CDR1 is SGHNT and CDR2 YYREEE (reference sequence). The CDR3 sequence is CASSFWRGGPEETQYF. The CDR3 DNA sequence: TGTGCCAGCAGCTTTTGGCGGGGGGGCCCTGAAGAGACCCAGTACTTC.

This sequence joins TRBV6-1 and TRBJ2-7, with 9 bases aligning to TRBD1. After removal of 6 bases from V and 0 bases from J, the junction contained 3 bases not matched to a gene. Germline values: CDR1 MNHNS, CDR2 SASEGT. This CDR3 comprises 14 residues. The chain's CDR3 is CASRRDRASYEQYF. The CDR3 bases are TGTGCCAGCAGGCGGGACAGGGCCTCCTACGAGCAGTACTTC.

This clone was counted once. V and J are TRBV30 and TRBJ2-1; possibly TRBD2 for D (6 bases). Trimming shortened V by 6 bases and J by 0 bases, and 12 bases separated the two germline ends. This CDR3 spans 14 amino acids. Per germline, CDR1 GTSNPN and CDR2 SVGIG (reference sequence). CDR3 DNA sequence: TGTGCCTGCTCGGGACTCACCTCCTACAATGAGCAGTTCTTC. It yields the protein CACSGLTSYNEQFF.

This clone was seen only once. The gene calls are TRBV6-1 and TRBJ1-2, with TRBD1 identical over 12 bases. CDR1 and CDR2 from the germline V gene are MNHNS and SASEGT. The J segment lost 7 bases and the V segment lost 5 bases, leaving 5 bases of the junction unmatched. This CDR3 is built from 14 residues. The CDR3 DNA follows: TGTGCCAGCAGTAAACCGGGACAGGGGGCTGGCTACACCTTC. Translating it yields CASSKPGQGAGYTF.

The rearrangement uses TRBV5-1 and TRBJ2-5; D is perhaps TRBD2 (5 bases). CDR1 SGHRS and CDR2 YFSETQ come from the germline V gene. The V gene lost 0 bases and the J gene lost 1 base, with 13 bases spanning the gap. The CDR3 loop spans 16 amino acids. This chain's CDR3 is CASSLAPGGSQETQYF. The CDR3 DNA follows: TGCGCCAGCAGCTTGGCCCCGGGCGGGTCCCAAGAGACCCAGTACTTC. Looking up the rest from reference TRBV5-1 and TRBJ2-5 gives the full variable domain: KAGVTQTPRYLIKTRGQQVTLSCSPISGHRSVSWYQQTPGQGLQFLFEYFSETQRNKGNFPGRFSGRQFSNSRSEMNVSTLELGDSALYLCASSLAPGGSQETQYFGPGTRLLVL.

V and J are TRBV11-2 and TRBJ1-1; no clear D gene. The ends were cut back, 0 bases at V and 2 bases at J, with 13 bases in the middle. CDR3 length: 16 residues. Germline lookup yields CDR1 SGHAT and CDR2 FQNNGV. This chain's CDR3 is CASSLDVSGLNTEAFF. As DNA, the CDR3 is TGTGCCAGCAGCTTAGATGTGTCCGGACTTAACACTGAAGCTTTCTTT.

This rearrangement joins TRBV4-3 to TRBJ2-1; perhaps TRBD2 as D (6 bases). The V gene lost 1 base and the J gene lost 10 bases, with 11 bases spanning the gap. The CDR3 has 13 residues. Per the germline V gene, CDR1 is LGHNA and CDR2 is YSLEER. CDR3 in DNA: TGCGCCAGCAGCCAAGTGGGGGGTTGGGAGCAGTTCTTC. It codes for CASSQVGGWEQFF.